This TCR beta chain is from a study of blood T cells in healthy people across ages. Germline CDR1 reads DFQATT; CDR2 reads SNEGSKA (reference sequence). V shed 4 bases and J shed 0 bases, with 10 bases lying between them. The CDR3 length is 14 residues. The second PCR ran about 6 to 11 cycles with a sample-barcoded 5' primer and J-beta primers. TCRdb reprocessed the 5' RACE reads via MiXCR and lists one record per CDR3 protein. The sample holds 1,800,000 or so distinct CDR3 sequences, around 40% seen once. The V gene is TRBV20-1, the J gene TRBJ2-1; the D gene is possibly TRBD1 (6 bases). This receptor was taken from a human donor in good health. Sequenced material: blood. The CDR3 DNA is TGCAGTGCTAAGGGGGAAAGCTCCTACAATGAGCAGTTCTTC. It specifies CSAKGESSYNEQFF.